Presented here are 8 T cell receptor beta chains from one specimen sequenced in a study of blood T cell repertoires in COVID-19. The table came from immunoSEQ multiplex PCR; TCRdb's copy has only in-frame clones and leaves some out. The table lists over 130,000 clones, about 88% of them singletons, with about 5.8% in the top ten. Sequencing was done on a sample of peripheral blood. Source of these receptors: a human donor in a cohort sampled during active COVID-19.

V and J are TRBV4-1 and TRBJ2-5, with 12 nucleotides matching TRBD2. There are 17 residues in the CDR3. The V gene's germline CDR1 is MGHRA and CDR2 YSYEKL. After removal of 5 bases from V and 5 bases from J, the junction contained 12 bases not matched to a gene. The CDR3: CASSEAFLAGGQETQYF. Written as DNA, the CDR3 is TGCGCCAGCAGCGAAGCATTTCTAGCGGGGGGGCAGGAGACCCAGTACTTC.

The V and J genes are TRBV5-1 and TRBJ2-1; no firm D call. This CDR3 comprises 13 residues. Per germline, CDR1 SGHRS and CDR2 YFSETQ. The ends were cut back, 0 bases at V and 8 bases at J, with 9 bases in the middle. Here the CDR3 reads CASSLAFPDEQFF. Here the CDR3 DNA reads TGCGCCAGCAGCTTGGCGTTTCCCGATGAGCAGTTCTTC. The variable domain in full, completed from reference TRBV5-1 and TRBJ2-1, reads KAGVTQTPRYLIKTRGQQVTLSCSPISGHRSVSWYQQTPGQGLQFLFEYFSETQRNKGNFPGRFSGRQFSNSRSEMNVSTLELGDSALYLCASSLAFPDEQFFGPGTRLTVL.

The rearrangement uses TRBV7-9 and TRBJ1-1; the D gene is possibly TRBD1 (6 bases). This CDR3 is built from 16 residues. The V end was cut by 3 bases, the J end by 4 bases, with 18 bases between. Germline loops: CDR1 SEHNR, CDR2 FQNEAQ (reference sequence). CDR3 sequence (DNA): TGTGCCAGCAGCTTCCCCCCCGGGGGGGGCCGCACTGAAGCTTTCTTT. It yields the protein CASSFPPGGGRTEAFF.

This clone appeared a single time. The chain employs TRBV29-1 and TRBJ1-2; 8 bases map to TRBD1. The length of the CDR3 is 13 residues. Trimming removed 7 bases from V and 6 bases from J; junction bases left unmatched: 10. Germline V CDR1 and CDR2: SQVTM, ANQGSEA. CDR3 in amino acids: CSATPDRVDGYTF. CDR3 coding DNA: TGCAGCGCTACACCGGACAGGGTGGATGGCTACACCTTC.

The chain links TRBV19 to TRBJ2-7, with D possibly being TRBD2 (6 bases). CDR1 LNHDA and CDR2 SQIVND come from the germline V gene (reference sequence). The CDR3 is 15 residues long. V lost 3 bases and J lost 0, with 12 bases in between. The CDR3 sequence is CASSISGVSSYEQYF. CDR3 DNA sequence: TGTGCCAGTAGTATTTCGGGGGTGAGCTCCTACGAGCAGTACTTC.

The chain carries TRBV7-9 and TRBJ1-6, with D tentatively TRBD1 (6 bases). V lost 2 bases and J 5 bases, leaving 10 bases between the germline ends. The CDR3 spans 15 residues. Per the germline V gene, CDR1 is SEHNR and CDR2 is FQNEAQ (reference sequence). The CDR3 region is CASSLWDTDNSPLHF. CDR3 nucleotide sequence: TGTGCCAGCAGCTTATGGGACACTGATAATTCACCCCTCCACTTT.

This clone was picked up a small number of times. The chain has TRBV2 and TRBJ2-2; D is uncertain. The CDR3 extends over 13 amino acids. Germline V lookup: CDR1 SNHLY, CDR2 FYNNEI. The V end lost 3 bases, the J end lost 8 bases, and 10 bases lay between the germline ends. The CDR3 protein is CASSDLERGELFF. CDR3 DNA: TGTGCCAGCAGTGATCTGGAGAGGGGGGAGCTGTTTTTT.

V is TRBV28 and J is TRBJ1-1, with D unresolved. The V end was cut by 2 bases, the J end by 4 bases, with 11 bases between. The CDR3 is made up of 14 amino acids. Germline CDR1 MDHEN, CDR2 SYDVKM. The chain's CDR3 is CASSLARVGTEAFF. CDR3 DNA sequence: TGTGCCAGCAGTTTAGCGCGGGTGGGCACTGAAGCTTTCTTT. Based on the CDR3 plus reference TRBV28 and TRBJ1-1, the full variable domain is DVKVTQSSRYLVKRTGEKVFLECVQDMDHENMFWYRQDPGLGLRLIYFSYDVKMKEKGDIPEGYSVSREKKERFSLILESASTNQTSMYLCASSLARVGTEAFFGQGTRLTVV.